The source of this TCR beta chain is a study of T cell responses to AZD1222 COVID-19 vaccine. Study observations and caveats: Nearly half of spike-specific TCRs reportedly go after variant regions that carry no mutations. In a largely white British group with more females than males, clonal diversity was possibly underestimated. Of the AZD1222 recipients, only 5 to 7 were seropositive at baseline.

Libraries were prepared by immunoSEQ multiplex PCR; TCRdb keeps only in-frame clonotypes and omits some of them. Of about 190,000 clones in the sample, around nine tenths were seen once. Of note for this clone: Its target is unknown.

This CDR3 region has 12 residues. Germline V gene sequence: CDR1 SGHTA, CDR2 FQGNSA. Trimming left V 7 bases short and J 0 bases short, with 6 bases between. The J gene is TRBJ1-1, the V gene TRBV7-2; D gene ambiguous. The sequencing used peripheral blood, collected 28 days after the second dose of the MenACWY control vaccine. The clonotype was recovered from an adult who received the MenACWY meningococcal vaccine as a control. CDR3 residues: CASKVVNTEAFF. In DNA, the CDR3 is TGTGCCAGCAAGGTGGTGAACACTGAAGCTTTCTTT.